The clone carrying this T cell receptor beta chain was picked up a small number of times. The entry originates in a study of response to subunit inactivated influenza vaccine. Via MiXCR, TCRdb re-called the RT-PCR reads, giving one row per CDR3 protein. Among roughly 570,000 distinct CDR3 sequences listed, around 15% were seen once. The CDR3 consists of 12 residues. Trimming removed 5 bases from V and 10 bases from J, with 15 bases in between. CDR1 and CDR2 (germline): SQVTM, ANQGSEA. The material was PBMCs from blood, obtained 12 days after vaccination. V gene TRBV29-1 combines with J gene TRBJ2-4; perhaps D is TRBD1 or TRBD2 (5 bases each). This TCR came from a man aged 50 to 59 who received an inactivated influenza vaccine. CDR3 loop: CSVWESRAIQYF. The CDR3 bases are TGCAGCGTTTGGGAGTCCAGGGCAATTCAGTACTTC. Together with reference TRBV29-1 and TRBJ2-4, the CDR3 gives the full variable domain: SAVISQKPSRDICQRGTSLTIQCQVDSQVTMMFWYRQQPGQSLTLIATANQGSEATYESGFVIDKFPISRPNLTFSTLTVSNMSPEDSSIYLCSVWESRAIQYFGAGTRLSVL.